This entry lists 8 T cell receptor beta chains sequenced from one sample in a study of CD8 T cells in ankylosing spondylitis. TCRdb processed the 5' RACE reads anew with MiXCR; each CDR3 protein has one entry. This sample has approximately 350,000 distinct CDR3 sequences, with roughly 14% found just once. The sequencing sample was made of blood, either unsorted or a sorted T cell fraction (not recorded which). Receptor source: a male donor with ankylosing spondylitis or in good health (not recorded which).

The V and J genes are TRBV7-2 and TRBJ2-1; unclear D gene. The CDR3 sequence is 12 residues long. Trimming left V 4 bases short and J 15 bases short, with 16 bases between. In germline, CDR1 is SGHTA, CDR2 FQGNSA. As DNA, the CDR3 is TGTGCCAGCAGCTCCGGCTCCCCTGGGTCGTTCTTC. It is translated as CASSSGSPGSFF.

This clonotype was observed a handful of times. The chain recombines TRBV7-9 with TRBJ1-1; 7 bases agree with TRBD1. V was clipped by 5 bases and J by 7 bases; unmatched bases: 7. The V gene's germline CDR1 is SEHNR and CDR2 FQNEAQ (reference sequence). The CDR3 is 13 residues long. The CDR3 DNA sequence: TGTGCCAGCAGCGTCCCCCGGGACAGTGAAGCTTTCTTT. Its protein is CASSVPRDSEAFF. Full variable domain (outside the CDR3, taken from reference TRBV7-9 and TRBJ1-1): DTGVSQNPRHKITKRGQNVTFRCDPISEHNRLYWYRQTLGQGPEFLTYFQNEAQLEKSRLLSDRFSAERPKGSFSTLEIQRTEQGDSAMYLCASSVPRDSEAFFGQGTRLTVV.

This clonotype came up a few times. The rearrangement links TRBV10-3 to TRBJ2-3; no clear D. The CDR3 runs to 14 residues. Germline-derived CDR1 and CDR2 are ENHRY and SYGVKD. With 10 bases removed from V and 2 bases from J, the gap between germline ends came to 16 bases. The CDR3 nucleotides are TGTGCCACCGAAGAGGTCGGAGACACAGATACGCAGTATTTT. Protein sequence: CATEEVGDTDTQYF.

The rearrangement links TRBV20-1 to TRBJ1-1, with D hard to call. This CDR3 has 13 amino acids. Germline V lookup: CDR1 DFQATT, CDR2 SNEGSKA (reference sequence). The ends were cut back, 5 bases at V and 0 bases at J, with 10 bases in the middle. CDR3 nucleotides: TGCAGTGCTCCCGGGGTAGTGAACACTGAAGCTTTCTTT. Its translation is CSAPGVVNTEAFF.

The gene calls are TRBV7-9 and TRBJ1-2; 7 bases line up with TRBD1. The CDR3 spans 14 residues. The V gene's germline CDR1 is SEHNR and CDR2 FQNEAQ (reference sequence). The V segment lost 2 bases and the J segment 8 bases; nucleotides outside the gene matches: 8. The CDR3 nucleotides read TGTGCCAGCAGCTTATCGGGGACAGCAGACGGCTACACCTTC. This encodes CASSLSGTADGYTF.

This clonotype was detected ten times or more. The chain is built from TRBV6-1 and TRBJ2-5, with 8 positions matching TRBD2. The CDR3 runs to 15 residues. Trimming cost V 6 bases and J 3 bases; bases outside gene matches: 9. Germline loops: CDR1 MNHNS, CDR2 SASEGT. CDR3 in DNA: TGTGCCAGCAGCGCATTCGGGGGGGGAAAAGAGACCCAGTACTTC. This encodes CASSAFGGGKETQYF.

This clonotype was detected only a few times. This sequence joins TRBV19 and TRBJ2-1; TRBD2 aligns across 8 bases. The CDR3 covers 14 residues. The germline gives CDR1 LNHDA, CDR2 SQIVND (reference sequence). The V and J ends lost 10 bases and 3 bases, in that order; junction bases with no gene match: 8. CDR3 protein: CATRAGGYYNEQFF. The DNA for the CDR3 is TGTGCCACAAGGGCGGGAGGCTACTACAATGAGCAGTTCTTC.

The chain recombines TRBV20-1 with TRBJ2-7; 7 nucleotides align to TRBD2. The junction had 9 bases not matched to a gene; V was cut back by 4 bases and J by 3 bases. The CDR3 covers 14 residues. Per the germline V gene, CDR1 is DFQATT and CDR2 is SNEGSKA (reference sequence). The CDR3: CSATEEAGNYEQYF. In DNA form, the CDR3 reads TGCAGTGCTACAGAAGAAGCGGGGAACTACGAGCAGTACTTC.